The 30 T cell receptor beta chains given below trace back to one sample, sequenced in a study of cytomegalovirus exposure and HLA in healthy donors. TCRdb's table, derived via immunoSEQ multiplex PCR, lists solely in-frame clones and lacks some. The sample contains around 300,000 clones, roughly 90% of which appear only once. The specimen sequenced was PBMCs. The receptors stem from a young woman in good health and CMV-seronegative.

The rearrangement uses TRBV28 and TRBJ2-2; 15 nucleotides match TRBD2. The CDR3 is 20 residues long. Germline trimming cut 5 bases from V and 1 base from J; bases unmatched to any gene: 11. Germline V gene lookup returns CDR1 MDHEN and CDR2 SYDVKM. The chain's CDR3 is CASSPTRTSGRARNTGELFF. Written as DNA, the CDR3 is TGTGCCAGCAGTCCCACCCGGACTAGCGGGAGGGCCAGGAACACCGGGGAGCTGTTTTTT.

The rearrangement joins TRBV7-8 to TRBJ2-7; the D gene is possibly TRBD1 (6 bases). Per the germline V gene, CDR1 is SGHVS and CDR2 is FQNEAQ. CDR3 length: 14 residues. Trimming pared 2 bases from V and 5 bases from J, leaving 13 bases between. DNA for the CDR3: TGTGCCAGCAGCTTAACCAGGGGAAGAAACGAGCAGTACTTC. It encodes CASSLTRGRNEQYF.

This clone was observed a handful of times. The chain links TRBV28 to TRBJ1-5; TRBD1 matches at 9 bases. Germline CDR1 and CDR2: MDHEN and SYDVKM. The CDR3 is made up of 15 amino acids. V dropped 6 bases and J dropped 2; count of bases not matched to a gene: 5. CDR3 in DNA: TGTGCCAGCAGCATCACAGGGGGCGGCAATCAGCCCCAGCATTTT. This codes for CASSITGGGNQPQHF. Full variable domain (outside the CDR3, taken from reference TRBV28 and TRBJ1-5): DVKVTQSSRYLVKRTGEKVFLECVQDMDHENMFWYRQDPGLGLRLIYFSYDVKMKEKGDIPEGYSVSREKKERFSLILESASTNQTSMYLCASSITGGGNQPQHFGDGTRLSIL.

The V gene is TRBV7-9, the J gene TRBJ2-1; 7 bases fit TRBD2. Germline V lookup: CDR1 SEHNR, CDR2 FQNEAQ (reference sequence). After removal of 1 base from V and 5 bases from J, the junction contained 5 bases not matched to a gene. The CDR3 totals 15 residues. CDR3 amino acids: CASSLGPAGDNEQFF. The CDR3 region has the DNA TGTGCCAGCAGCTTAGGGCCGGCGGGAGACAATGAGCAGTTCTTC.

This chain uses TRBV6-5 with TRBJ1-5; unclear D gene. There are 13 residues in the CDR3. V lost 0 bases and J 6 bases, leaving 6 bases between the germline ends. Looked up from germline, CDR1 is MNHEY and CDR2 is SVGAGI. This CDR3 is CASSYSTGQPQHF. The CDR3 DNA follows: TGTGCCAGCAGTTACTCAACTGGTCAGCCCCAGCATTTT.

The J gene is TRBJ2-3, the V gene TRBV25-1, with 11 bases that match TRBD2. Germline CDR1 reads MGHDK; CDR2 reads SYGVNS. CDR3 length: 17 residues. Trimming at V came to 4 bases and at J to 1 base, leaving 7 bases not matched to a gene. The CDR3 DNA reads TGTGCCAGCAGTGTGACTAGCGGGAAATTGGGCACAGATACGCAGTATTTT. Translating it yields CASSVTSGKLGTDTQYF.

The V gene is TRBV29-1, the J gene TRBJ2-1, with 9 nucleotides matching TRBD2. The CDR3 covers 14 residues. The trim removed 7 bases at V and 8 bases at J, leaving 12 bases unmatched. The V gene's germline CDR1 is SQVTM and CDR2 ANQGSEA. The CDR3, as DNA: TGCAGCGGTGGGGGACGGCTAGCGGGATATGAGCAGTTCTTC. This translates into CSGGGRLAGYEQFF.

The V and J genes are TRBV5-6 and TRBJ1-2; 8 bases line up with TRBD1. This CDR3 has 17 residues. J was trimmed by 4 bases and V by 5 bases; bases with no gene match: 16. Germline-derived CDR1 and CDR2 are SGHDT and YYEEEE. Here the CDR3 reads CASSSGQGLRLVYGYTF. CDR3 sequence (DNA): TGTGCCAGCAGTTCAGGACAGGGACTGCGTTTGGTCTATGGCTACACCTTC.

The V call is TRBV7-8, the J call TRBJ1-5; the D is unclear. The ends were cut back, 5 bases at V and 3 bases at J, with 17 bases in the middle. CDR1 and CDR2 (germline): SGHVS, FQNEAQ. There are 16 residues in the CDR3. Here the CDR3 reads CASSQATSRDNQPQHF. CDR3 nucleotides: TGTGCCAGCAGCCAAGCGACATCTCGGGACAATCAGCCCCAGCATTTT.

The gene calls are TRBV25-1 and TRBJ2-1; 11 bases are shared with TRBD2. J gave up 7 bases and V 6 bases, and 5 bases lay outside the gene matches. The CDR3 has 14 amino acids. Germline V gene lookup returns CDR1 MGHDK and CDR2 SYGVNS. This chain's CDR3 is CASRQLAGVNEQFF. The CDR3 nucleotides are TGTGCCAGCAGACAACTAGCGGGAGTGAATGAGCAGTTCTTC.

The rearrangement uses TRBV28 and TRBJ2-7; TRBD1 agrees at 9 bases. The CDR3 contains 16 residues. The V gene end was trimmed by 2 bases and the J gene end by 2 bases; junction bases not matched to a gene: 7. Per the germline V gene, CDR1 is MDHEN and CDR2 is SYDVKM. CDR3 DNA: TGTGCCAGCAGTTTAGGTACCGGGACAGGGACCTACGAGCAGTACTTC. Its translation: CASSLGTGTGTYEQYF.

The chain employs TRBV5-1 and TRBJ2-7; 8 nucleotides agree with TRBD1. The germline CDR1 and CDR2 sequences are SGHRS and YFSETQ. Trimming removed 4 bases from V and 4 bases from J; junction bases left unmatched: 22. The CDR3 has 19 amino acids. Here the CDR3 reads CASSLVGQVPSSSSYEQYF. The CDR3 region has the DNA TGCGCCAGCAGCCTGGTGGGACAGGTACCTTCTTCATCTTCGTACGAGCAGTACTTC.

This chain connects TRBV7-3 to TRBJ1-5, with 7 nucleotides matching TRBD1. Germline values: CDR1 SGHTA, CDR2 FQGTGA. The CDR3 loop spans 14 amino acids. V lost 5 bases to trimming and J lost 5 bases; unmatched junction nucleotides: 6. The CDR3 DNA reads as TGTGCCAGCAGCCCCGACAGGGCACATCAGCCCCAGCATTTT. Residues: CASSPDRAHQPQHF.

The chain combines TRBV5-1 with TRBJ1-2, with 10 positions matching TRBD1. CDR1 is SGHRS and CDR2 is YFSETQ in the germline V gene. This CDR3 spans 14 amino acids. The V and J ends lost 0 bases and 7 bases, in that order; junction bases with no gene match: 3. As DNA, the CDR3 is TGCGCCAGCAGCTTGGAGACAGGGGGCCTTGGCTACACCTTC. Residues: CASSLETGGLGYTF.

This clone was seen only once. The V gene is TRBV27, the J gene TRBJ1-2, with no clear D. Deletions cut 2 bases from V and 1 base from J, with 26 bases between. CDR3 size: 20 residues. CDR1 is MNHEY and CDR2 is SMNVEV in the germline V gene (reference sequence). The CDR3 DNA sequence: TGTGCCAGCAGTTTACGCGTCCTCAGTGAGGGTCCCAACAATAACTATGGCTACACCTTC. Translated: CASSLRVLSEGPNNNYGYTF.

The chain joins TRBV18 to TRBJ2-1; 7 positions agree with TRBD2. This CDR3 region has 15 residues. V lost 3 bases, J lost 5 bases, and 7 bases stayed unmatched. Germline V gives CDR1 KGHSH, CDR2 LQKENI. As DNA, the CDR3 is TGTGCCAGCTCACCGACGACTAGCCCGAACAATGAGCAGTTCTTC. As protein: CASSPTTSPNNEQFF.

CDR3 amino acids: CASPVQGGRDNEQFF. The CDR3 DNA reads TGTGCTAGTCCCGTTCAGGGAGGTAGGGACAATGAGCAGTTCTTC. The V call is TRBV12-5, the J call TRBJ2-1; maybe TRBD2 (6 bases). This CDR3 spans 15 amino acids. Germline CDR1 and CDR2: LGHNT and FRNRAP. The V end lost 8 bases, the J end lost 5 bases, and 19 bases lay between the germline ends.

This chain uses TRBV30 with TRBJ2-7, with D perhaps TRBD2 (5 bases). Deletions cut 5 bases from V and 2 bases from J, with 10 bases between. Germline CDR1 and CDR2: GTSNPN and SVGIG (reference sequence). This CDR3 has 12 amino acids. The CDR3 sequence is CAWAPGTYEQYF. DNA for the CDR3: TGTGCCTGGGCACCGGGGACCTACGAGCAGTACTTC.

V is TRBV28 and J is TRBJ1-4; TRBD1 matches 9 bases. V trimming: 5 bases; J trimming: 9 bases; junction bases outside the gene matches: 10. Germline V CDR1 and CDR2: MDHEN, SYDVKM. This CDR3 is built from 15 residues. The DNA for the CDR3 is TGTGCCAGCAGTCCTTCCCGGGACAGGGAACAAAAACTGTTTTTT. Translated, it gives CASSPSRDREQKLFF.

The chain carries TRBV25-1 and TRBJ2-7, with D unresolved. The germline gives CDR1 MGHDK, CDR2 SYGVNS. V was clipped by 0 bases and J by 3 bases, with 6 bases between them. The CDR3 is 13 residues long. In DNA, the CDR3 is TGTGCCAGCAGTGAATATCTCGGCTACGAGCAGTACTTC. Its translation is CASSEYLGYEQYF.

V and J are TRBV19 and TRBJ2-7; the match to TRBD2 covers 8 bases. This CDR3 is 16 amino acids long. The ends lost 3 bases at V and 6 bases at J; junction bases unmatched: 13. The germline CDR1 and CDR2 sequences are LNHDA and SQIVND (reference sequence). The CDR3 coding sequence is TGTGCCAGTAGTATCGGGGGGGGACTGCCCCTACCCGAGCAGTACTTC. This sequence encodes CASSIGGGLPLPEQYF.

This clone was counted once. V gene TRBV4-1 combines with J gene TRBJ1-5; D possibly corresponds to TRBD1 (5 bases). Germline assignment: CDR1 MGHRA and CDR2 YSYEKL. Deletions cut 0 bases from V and 5 bases from J, with 11 bases between. The CDR3 consists of 15 residues. The CDR3 nucleotides are TGCGCCAGCAGCCAAGATCGGGGGGGGGATCAGCCCCAGCATTTT. This codes for CASSQDRGGDQPQHF.

V gene TRBV5-1 combines with J gene TRBJ2-1, with 10 bases fitting TRBD2. Germline V CDR1 and CDR2: SGHRS, YFSETQ. CDR3 length equals 15 residues. The trim removed 4 bases at V and 6 bases at J, leaving 7 bases unmatched. This CDR3 reads CASSPRTSGTNEQFF. The CDR3 DNA reads TGCGCCAGCAGCCCCCGAACTAGCGGGACCAATGAGCAGTTCTTC.

The chain has TRBV18 and TRBJ2-3; 10 nucleotides match TRBD2. With V trimmed by 1 base and J by 4 bases, 8 bases remained unmatched. CDR1 is KGHSH, CDR2 LQKENI, per germline. CDR3 length: 17 amino acids. The CDR3 DNA is TGTGCCAGCTCACCACACTATAGCGGGAGGCCGGCAGATACGCAGTATTTT. Amino acids: CASSPHYSGRPADTQYF.

This chain connects TRBV4-1 to TRBJ2-2; 11 bases are a match to TRBD2. V was pared by 1 base and J by 6 bases, with 10 bases of the junction left unmatched. The CDR3 consists of 18 residues. In germline, CDR1 is MGHRA, CDR2 YSYEKL. The chain's CDR3 is CASSQVTSGRSKAGELFF. The CDR3 nucleotides read TGCGCCAGCAGCCAAGTTACTAGCGGGAGATCAAAAGCCGGGGAGCTGTTTTTT.

CDR3 residues: CASSSGLAGLSTGELFF. CDR3 DNA: TGTGCCAGCAGCTCGGGACTAGCGGGATTAAGCACCGGGGAGCTGTTTTTT. The V and J genes are TRBV5-6 and TRBJ2-2; 13 bases are a match to TRBD2. The J segment lost 4 bases and the V segment lost 3 bases, leaving 6 bases of the junction unmatched. This CDR3 comprises 17 residues. Germline loops: CDR1 SGHDT, CDR2 YYEEEE.

A single count supports this clone. The rearrangement joins TRBV18 to TRBJ2-7, with no clear D. Germline CDR1 and CDR2: KGHSH and LQKENI. CDR3 size: 13 residues. Trimming shortened V by 2 bases and J by 2 bases, and 7 bases separated the two germline ends. The CDR3 DNA sequence: TGTGCCAGCTCACCAAGGCGGACCTACGAGCAGTACTTC. Its protein product is CASSPRRTYEQYF.

V usage is TRBV27 and J usage is TRBJ2-7, with TRBD2 as a possible D gene (6 bases). Germline loops: CDR1 MNHEY, CDR2 SMNVEV (reference sequence). The CDR3 is 16 amino acids. Trimming removed 0 bases at V and 1 base at J, with 13 bases between. CDR3 nucleotides: TGTGCCAGCAGTTTATCGTCGGGGGTACTGTCCTACGAGCAGTACTTC. It specifies CASSLSSGVLSYEQYF.

CDR3 nucleotide sequence: TGTGCCAGCAGTGACGGGAGCACAGATACGCAGTATTTT. As protein: CASSDGSTDTQYF. The rearrangement uses TRBV6-1 and TRBJ2-3; no definite D call. Germline assignment: CDR1 MNHNS and CDR2 SASEGT. The V end was cut by 3 bases, the J end by 0 bases, with 4 bases between. CDR3 length equals 13 residues.

The gene calls are TRBV28 and TRBJ2-7, with D perhaps TRBD2 (5 bases). The ends were cut back, 3 bases at V and 4 bases at J, with 19 bases in the middle. The CDR3 consists of 16 residues. From germline, CDR1 is MDHEN and CDR2 SYDVKM. The chain's CDR3 is CASSFRGSLVKYEQYF. In DNA form, the CDR3 reads TGTGCCAGCAGTTTCCGGGGTAGCCTAGTCAAGTACGAGCAGTACTTC.